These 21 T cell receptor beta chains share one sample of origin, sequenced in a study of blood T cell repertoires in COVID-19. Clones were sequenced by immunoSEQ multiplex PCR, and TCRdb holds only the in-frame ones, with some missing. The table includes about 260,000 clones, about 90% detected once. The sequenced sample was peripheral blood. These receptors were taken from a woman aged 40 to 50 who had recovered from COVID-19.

The DNA for the CDR3 is TGTGCCAGCAGCCTCGGGACTAGCGGCAATGAGCAGTTCTTC. Translation gives CASSLGTSGNEQFF. The chain is built from TRBV5-6 and TRBJ2-1; 11 nucleotides align to TRBD2. CDR3 length: 14 residues. Germline CDR1 and CDR2: SGHDT and YYEEEE. After removal of 4 bases from V and 6 bases from J, the junction contained 3 bases not matched to a gene. Looking up the rest from reference TRBV5-6 and TRBJ2-1 gives the full variable domain: DAGVTQSPTHLIKTRGQQVTLRCSPKSGHDTVSWYQQALGQGPQFIFQYYEEEERQRGNFPDRFSGHQFPNYSSELNVNALLLGDSALYLCASSLGTSGNEQFFGPGTRLTVL.

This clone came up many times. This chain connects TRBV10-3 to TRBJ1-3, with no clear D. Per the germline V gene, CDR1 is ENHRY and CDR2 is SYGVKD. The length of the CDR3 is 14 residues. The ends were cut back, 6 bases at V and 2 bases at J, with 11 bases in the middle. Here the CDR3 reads CAIRAGNTGNTIYF. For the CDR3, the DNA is TGTGCCATCAGGGCGGGGAATACTGGAAACACCATATATTTT.

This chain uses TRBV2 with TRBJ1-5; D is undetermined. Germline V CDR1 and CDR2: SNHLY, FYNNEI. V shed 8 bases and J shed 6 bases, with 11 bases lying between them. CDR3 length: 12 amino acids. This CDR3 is CASWAPGQPQHF. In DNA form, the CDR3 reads TGTGCCAGCTGGGCCCCTGGTCAGCCCCAGCATTTT.

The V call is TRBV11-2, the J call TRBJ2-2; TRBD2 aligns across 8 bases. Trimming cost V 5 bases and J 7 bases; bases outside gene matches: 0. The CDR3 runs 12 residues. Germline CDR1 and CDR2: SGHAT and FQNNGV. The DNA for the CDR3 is TGTGCCAGCAGCCTAGCGGGCGGGGAGCTGTTTTTT. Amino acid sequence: CASSLAGGELFF.

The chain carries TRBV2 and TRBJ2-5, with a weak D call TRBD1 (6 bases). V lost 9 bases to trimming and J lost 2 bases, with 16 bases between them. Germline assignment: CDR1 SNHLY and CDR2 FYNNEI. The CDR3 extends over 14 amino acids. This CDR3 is CASSLATGQETQYF. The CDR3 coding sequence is TGTGCCAGTAGTTTAGCTACAGGGCAAGAGACCCAGTACTTC.

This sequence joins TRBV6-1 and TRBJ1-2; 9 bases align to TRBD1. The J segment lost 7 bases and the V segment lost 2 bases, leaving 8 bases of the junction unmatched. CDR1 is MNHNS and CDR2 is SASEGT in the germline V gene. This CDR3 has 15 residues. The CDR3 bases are TGTGCCAGCAGTGAAAATCCCGGGACAGGGTTTGGCTACACCTTC. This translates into CASSENPGTGFGYTF.

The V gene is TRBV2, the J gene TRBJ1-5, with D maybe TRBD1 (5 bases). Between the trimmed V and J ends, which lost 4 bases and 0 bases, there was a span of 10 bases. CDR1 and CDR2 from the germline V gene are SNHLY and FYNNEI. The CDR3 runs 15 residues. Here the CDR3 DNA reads TGTGCCAGCAGTGGCGTGGACACTAGCAATCAGCCCCAGCATTTT. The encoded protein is CASSGVDTSNQPQHF.

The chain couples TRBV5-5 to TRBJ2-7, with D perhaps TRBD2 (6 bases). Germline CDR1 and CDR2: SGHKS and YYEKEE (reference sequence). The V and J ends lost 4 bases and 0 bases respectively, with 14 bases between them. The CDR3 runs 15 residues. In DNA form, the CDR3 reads TGTGCCAGCAGCCCTCGGGAGACGAGCTCCTACGAGCAGTACTTC. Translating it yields CASSPRETSSYEQYF.

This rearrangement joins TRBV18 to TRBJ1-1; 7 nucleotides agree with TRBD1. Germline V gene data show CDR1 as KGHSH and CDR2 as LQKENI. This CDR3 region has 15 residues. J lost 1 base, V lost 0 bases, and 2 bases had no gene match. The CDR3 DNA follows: TGTGCCAGCTCACCACCGACAGGGACGAACACTGAAGCTTTCTTT. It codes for CASSPPTGTNTEAFF.

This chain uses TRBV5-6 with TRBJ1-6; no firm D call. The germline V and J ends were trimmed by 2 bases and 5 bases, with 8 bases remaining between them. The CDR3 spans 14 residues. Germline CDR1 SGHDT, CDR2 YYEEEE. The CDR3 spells CASSLEGHNSPLHF. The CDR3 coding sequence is TGTGCCAGCAGCTTAGAGGGCCATAATTCACCCCTCCACTTT.

In DNA, the CDR3 is TGTGCCAGCAGCTCTCCAGGGAACTATGGCTACACCTTC. Protein product: CASSSPGNYGYTF. The chain joins TRBV5-5 to TRBJ1-2, with a weak D call TRBD1 (5 bases). CDR3 length: 13 amino acids. The germline V gene has CDR1 SGHKS and CDR2 YYEKEE (reference sequence). V was cut by 3 bases and J by 2 bases, with 8 bases left in between.

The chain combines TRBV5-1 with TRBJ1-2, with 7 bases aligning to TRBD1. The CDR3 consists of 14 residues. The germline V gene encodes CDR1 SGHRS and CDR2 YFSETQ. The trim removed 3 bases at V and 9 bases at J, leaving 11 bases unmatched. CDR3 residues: CASSSGTQGVSYTF. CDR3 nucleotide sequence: TGCGCCAGCAGCTCCGGGACCCAGGGGGTGAGCTACACCTTC.

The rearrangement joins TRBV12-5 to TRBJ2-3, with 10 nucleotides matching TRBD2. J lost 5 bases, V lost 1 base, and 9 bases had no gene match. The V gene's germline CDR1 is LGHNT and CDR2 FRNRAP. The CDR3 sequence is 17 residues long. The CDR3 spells CASGLGTGTSALDTQYF. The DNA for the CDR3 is TGTGCTAGTGGTTTGGGAACCGGGACTAGCGCTTTAGATACGCAGTATTTT.

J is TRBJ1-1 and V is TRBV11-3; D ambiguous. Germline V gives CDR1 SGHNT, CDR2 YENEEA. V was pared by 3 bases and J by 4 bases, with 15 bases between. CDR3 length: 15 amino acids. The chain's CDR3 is CASSFTADTATEAFF. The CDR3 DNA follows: TGTGCCAGCAGCTTCACAGCCGACACGGCCACTGAAGCTTTCTTT.

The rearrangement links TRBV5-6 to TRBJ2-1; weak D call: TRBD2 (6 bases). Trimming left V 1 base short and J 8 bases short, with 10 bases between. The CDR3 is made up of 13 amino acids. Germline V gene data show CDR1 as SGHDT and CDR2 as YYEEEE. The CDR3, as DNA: TGTGCCAGCAGCTTGTACGGGGACTATGAGCAGTTCTTC. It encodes CASSLYGDYEQFF.

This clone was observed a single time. The CDR3 protein is CASSFGRDRGDQPQHF. For the CDR3, the DNA is TGTGCCAGCAGCTTCGGCCGGGACAGGGGTGATCAGCCCCAGCATTTT. The chain recombines TRBV5-5 with TRBJ1-5, with TRBD1 matching over 10 bases. The CDR3 runs 16 residues. Germline V CDR1 and CDR2: SGHKS, YYEKEE (reference sequence). The J segment lost 5 bases and the V segment lost 2 bases, leaving 7 bases of the junction unmatched.

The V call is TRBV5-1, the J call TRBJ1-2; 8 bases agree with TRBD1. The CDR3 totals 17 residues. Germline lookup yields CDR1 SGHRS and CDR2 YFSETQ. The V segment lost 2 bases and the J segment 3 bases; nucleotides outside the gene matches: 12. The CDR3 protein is CASSLGLTGAIDYGYTF. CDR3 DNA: TGCGCCAGCAGCTTAGGGCTGACAGGGGCAATTGACTATGGCTACACCTTC.

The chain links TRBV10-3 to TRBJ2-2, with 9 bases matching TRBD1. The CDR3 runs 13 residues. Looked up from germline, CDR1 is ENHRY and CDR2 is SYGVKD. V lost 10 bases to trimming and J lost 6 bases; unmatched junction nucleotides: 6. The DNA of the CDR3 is TGTGCCAGCGGGACAGGGAGGGCCGGGGAGCTGTTTTTT. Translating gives CASGTGRAGELFF.

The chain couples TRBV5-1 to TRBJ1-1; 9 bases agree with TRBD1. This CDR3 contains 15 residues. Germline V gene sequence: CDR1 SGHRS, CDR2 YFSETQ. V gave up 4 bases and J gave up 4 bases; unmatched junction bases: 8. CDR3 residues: CASSPQQGASTEAFF. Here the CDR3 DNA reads TGCGCCAGCAGCCCGCAACAGGGGGCGAGCACTGAAGCTTTCTTT.

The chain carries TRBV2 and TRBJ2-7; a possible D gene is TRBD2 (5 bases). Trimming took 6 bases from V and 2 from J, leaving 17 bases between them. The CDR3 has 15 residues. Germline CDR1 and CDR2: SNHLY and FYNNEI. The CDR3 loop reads CASSLSWGAPYEQYF. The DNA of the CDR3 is TGTGCCAGCAGCCTATCCTGGGGAGCTCCCTACGAGCAGTACTTC.

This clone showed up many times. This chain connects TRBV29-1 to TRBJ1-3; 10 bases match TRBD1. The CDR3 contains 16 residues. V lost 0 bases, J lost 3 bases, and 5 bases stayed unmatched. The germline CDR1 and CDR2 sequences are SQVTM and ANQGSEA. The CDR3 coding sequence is TGCAGCGTTGAAGATCAATGGACAGGGGGTGGAAACACCATATATTTT. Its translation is CSVEDQWTGGGNTIYF.